This entry features one TCR beta chain sequence. Its antigen is unidentified. These data come from a study of CD8+ T cells in alopecia areata. Study results and limitations: Among patients, TCR sharing was less clear than in mice, a difference possibly due in part to HLA diversity in the patient population. Scalp and blood samples kept many expanded lesional clones throughout tofacitinib.

The CDR3 has 15 amino acids. V gave up 6 bases and J gave up 4 bases; unmatched junction bases: 11. Per the germline V gene, CDR1 is SNHLY and CDR2 is FYNNEI. Extraction of RNA preceded its reverse transcription into cDNA, which served as the sequencing template. The data were produced by immunoSEQ multiplex PCR, yet TCRdb's version contains in-frame clones alone and is incomplete. The sample consists of about 190,000 clones, 50% to 60% of them appearing once. Treatment in this sample: oral pan-JAK inhibitor, 5-10 mg twice daily. Collection of lesional scalp punch biopsies and peripheral blood was performed in alopecia areata patients. PBMCs yielded sorted CD4+ and CD8+ T cells.

The source was CD4+ T cells sorted from blood, collected at week 4, from a patient treated with tofacitinib. The chain carries TRBV2 and TRBJ2-5, with 7 bases identical to TRBD2. The receptor's source is a human donor with alopecia areata. In DNA, the CDR3 is TGTGCCAGCAGGGTCTCTAGCGGAGGAATAGAGACCCAGTACTTC. It translates to CASRVSSGGIETQYF.